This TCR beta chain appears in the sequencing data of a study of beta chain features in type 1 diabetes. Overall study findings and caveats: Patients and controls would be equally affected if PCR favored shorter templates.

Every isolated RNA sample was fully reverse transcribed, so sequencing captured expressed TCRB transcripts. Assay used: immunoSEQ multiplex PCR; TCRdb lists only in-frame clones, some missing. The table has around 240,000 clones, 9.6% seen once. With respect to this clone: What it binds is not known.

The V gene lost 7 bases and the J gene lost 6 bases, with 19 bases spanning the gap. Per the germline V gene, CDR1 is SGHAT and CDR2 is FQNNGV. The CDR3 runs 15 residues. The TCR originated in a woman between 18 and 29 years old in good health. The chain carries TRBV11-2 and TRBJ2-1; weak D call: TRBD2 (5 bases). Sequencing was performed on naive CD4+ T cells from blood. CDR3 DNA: TGTGCCAGCATTCCGCCGAGAGGGAGTATCAATGAGCAGTTCTTC. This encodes CASIPPRGSINEQFF.